This record concerns one T cell receptor (beta chain) sequence. The clone's antigen remains unknown. Per-nucleotide qualities are absent, and no much larger clonotype sits a single base away. The CDR3 goes from the cysteine to the phenylalanine over 11 residues. Of all the DNA, just the CDR3 is kept, 33 bases in frame from base 1. The germline V gene encodes CDR1 SGHRS and CDR2 YFSETQ. The germline ends are 5 bases apart after V is trimmed by 5 bases and J by 6 bases. Library method: multiplex PCR. The listed sequencing device is Illumina HiSeq 4000. iRepertoire HTBI primers and Arm-PCR amplification of CDR3 regions were used to construct TCR beta libraries. Before sequencing, the PCR products went through gel purification. In the paper's pipeline: A total of around 59 TRBV and approximately 13 TRBJ segments were identified across samples and were used for gene usage analysis of CDR3 amino acid clonotypes. COPE and FqMerger were used to merge filtered high-quality paired reads into contigs. BLAST was used to align contigs to the IMGT TRBV, TRBD and TRBJ reference genes, and CDR3 was defined following IMGT. Highly expanded clones were defined as clonotypes with a frequency above 0.1%. Shannon entropy was used to measure repertoire diversity, and the Gini coefficient was used to measure V-J evenness. A clonotype was considered public if more than one individual shared it. TCRdb redid the processing of the public reads, applying fastp at Q25 and MiXCR, and retained in-frame beta chains. Here each entry gathers all rows of one CDR3 protein and keeps the most common genes and DNA. The authors' filters were not applied to this entry. The sample table records some 500,000 distinct CDR3 sequences; roughly 14% of these occur just once. Of the sample, 10% falls within the top ten clones.

This entry belongs to a study of regulatory T cells in long-lasting Graves disease (dated by TCRdb to about 2021). For the wider study: In the newly diagnosed Graves' disease group, patients had been taking antithyroid drugs for less than 3 months. Patients with persistent Graves' disease were compared with patients with newly diagnosed Graves' disease using TCR sequencing and RNA sequencing of peripheral blood. A total of 33 samples were covered by TCR sequencing, comprising approximately 13 persistent and around 20 newly diagnosed Graves' disease patients. The study took place in China and was registered as a clinical trial. The full study reports these points: Because the primary lesion, thyroid tissue, could not be accessed, the study looked at peripheral blood alone. Compared with newly diagnosed patients, persistent Graves' disease patients had lower TCR Shannon entropy and fewer highly expanded clones, which suggests clonal expansion. Sequencing and analysis were restricted to the TCR beta chain. TRBV28, TRBJ1-2 and TRBJ2-5 were preferentially used in persistent disease, while TRBV20-1 and TRBJ2-1 were favored in newly diagnosed disease. The small sample size was acknowledged by the authors as a limitation that may reduce accuracy. Patients with persistent disease shared more public clonotypes (fewer than 3,000) than newly diagnosed patients did (about 970).

Reading the label with the study, this specimen's time point is: newly diagnosed GD, antithyroid drugs for less than 3 months. For both TCR sequencing and RNA sequencing, RNA was extracted from PBMCs in TRIzol. The diagnosis of Graves' disease was made according to American Thyroid Association guidelines. Recruitment of patients was carried out at an endocrinology department in Xi'an, China. From each patient, around 8.3 milliliters of peripheral blood was collected into an EDTA anticoagulant tube. Ficoll Paque Plus density gradient separation was used to isolate PBMCs, and no additional T cell sorting was done. RNA quality was checked with an Agilent 2100 Bioanalyzer and agarose gel, and concentration with a NanoDrop 2000. The data were also submitted as part of a second study, on T cells in Graves' hyperthyroidism and ophthalmopathy. The second study also describes: Graves' hyperthyroidism was defined as stable when no progression to ophthalmopathy occurred over 18 months of follow-up. The hyperthyroidism patients were between 18 and 65 years old and newly diagnosed, with a disease duration of less than 2 months. Exclusion was applied to patients with uncontrolled infections, other autoimmune diseases, pregnancy or lactation. Diagnoses relied on clinical symptoms, serum thyroxine and TRAb, thyroid ultrasound and orbital computed tomography. For the first round of RT-PCR on the TCR CDR3, the HTBI primer set was used together with the Qiagen OneStep RT-PCR kit. Most expanded thyroid clonotypes (frequency above 0.001) were also found in blood, which suggests that blood repertoires may mirror thyroid immune responses. A 13 V-J signature model separated ophthalmopathy from stable hyperthyroidism, with 87.88% sensitivity and 81.08% specificity in cross-validation and 80%/75% in testing. In validation, progression to ophthalmopathy was predicted by the model with about 70% sensitivity and roughly 76% specificity, a median of approximately 6.5 months before onset. To identify distinguishing TCR V-J signatures, a discovery cohort of some 100 patients was used, comprising some 45 with Graves' ophthalmopathy and around 60 with stable Graves' hyperthyroidism. Prospective prediction of ophthalmopathy was tested in an independent validation cohort consisting of about 20 hyperthyroidism patients and about 17 patients who later progressed to ophthalmopathy. For training and testing, the 100 patients in the discovery cohort were randomly divided in a 7:3 ratio. Thyroid tissue and blood T-cell repertoires from about six Graves' hyperthyroidism patients were also compared in the study. After blood sampling, hyperthyroidism patients were treated with methimazole at a starting dose of 30 mg daily, and ophthalmopathy patients were treated with high-dose intravenous methylprednisolone. Libraries were constructed in a second round of multiplex PCR, after which size selection and purification were performed. Paired-end sequencing of the libraries was performed with 100 bp reads on an Illumina HiSeq2000. SOAPnuke was used to process the raw data, removing reads that contained adapters or uncalled bases, had a mean Phred below 15, or lacked an exact match to the constant primer or identifier. High-quality paired reads were merged with COPE v1.2.5, and unique nucleotide sequences were defined as clonotypes. MiTCR v1.1 was used to align the clonotypes against IMGT TRBV, TRBD and TRBJ reference segments. The analysis included only V-J combinations with a frequency above 0.0001, which together covered over 98% of the repertoires. The TCS score was defined as the ratio of F50 (clonal expansion) to E x V (chaos), calculated using BLOSUM62-based TCRdist between CDR3 peptides within each V-J. Welch's t-statistics and random forest reduced 500 to 550 V-J features to some 14, which were used in a naive Bayes classifier (R e1071). No statistical method was used to set the sample size in advance, and investigators knew the group allocation. According to the paper, TCR Vbeta CDR3 sequencing was carried out on some 130 peripheral blood samples, which came from 40 to 45 ophthalmopathy, roughly 75 hyperthyroidism and approximately 17 progressor patients.

The sequence joins TRBV5-1 to TRBJ2-2; no D segment can be confidently identified. The sample here was peripheral blood mononuclear cells (PBMCs), taken at new diagnosis, from a patient treated with antithyroid drugs. The receptor comes from a man aged 25 to 45 with Graves disease. Donor details come from another sample of the same person, matched by shared clones. CDR3 sequence: CASRTSGELFF. The sequenced DNA is TGCGCCAGCAGGACCTCCGGGGAGCTGTTTTTT.